This TCR beta chain was sequenced in a study of cytomegalovirus exposure and HLA in healthy donors. Study-level findings and limits: An analysis that was carried out later associated 16,951 TCR beta sequences with HLA alleles at 0.05 false discovery rate. An analysis was carried out later, and it reportedly showed fewer N-insertions in an Asian-associated ancestry cluster than the approximately 670-donor mean.

Comments on this clone: The antigen remains unidentified.

The trim removed 6 bases at V and 2 bases at J, leaving 4 bases unmatched. In germline, CDR1 is PRHDT, CDR2 FYEKMQ (reference sequence). CDR3 length: 14 amino acids. The PCR contained 60 Vbeta and 13 Jbeta primers. Some clones are missing from TCRdb's copy, which holds only in-frame ones; the method was immunoSEQ multiplex PCR. The repertoire consists of tens of thousands of clones, with less than 65% occurring once and the leading ten covering 5.5%. The TCR sequence derives from a woman in her 30s in good health and CMV-seropositive. This chain links TRBV13 with TRBJ2-7, with 10 positions matching TRBD2. The sequenced material came from PBMCs. CDR3 DNA sequence: TGTGCCAGCAGTCCCCTAGCGGGGGCCTACGAGCAGTACTTC. Amino acids: CASSPLAGAYEQYF. Combining the CDR3 with reference TRBV13 and TRBJ2-7 gives the whole variable domain AAGVIQSPRHLIKEKRETATLKCYPIPRHDTVYWYQQGPGQDPQFLISFYEKMQSDKGSIPDRFSAQQFSDYHSELNMSSLELGDSALYFCASSPLAGAYEQYFGPGTRLTVT.